The present entry profiles one T cell receptor (beta chain) with its context. Its antigen is unknown. CDR3 length: 16 residues. Trimming pared 7 bases from V and 2 bases from J, leaving 17 bases between. CDR1 and CDR2 (germline): SEHNR, FQNEAQ (reference sequence). Sequenced by immunoSEQ multiplex PCR; TCRdb stores in-frame clones only, minus some. The sample lists about 550,000 clones; nearly 97% were seen once. CD8 cells regarded as naive lacked CD45RO, were positively chosen for CCR7, and omitted terminally differentiated effector memory CD45RA+ cells. This sample is part of a study of shared clonotypes between healthy human individuals. General observations from the study: Sharing of clonotypes among donors was expected to vary with sequencing depth.

Sequencing was carried out using naive CD8+ T cells sorted from blood. The genes are TRBV7-9 and TRBJ2-2; D is possibly TRBD1 or TRBD2 (6 bases each). This receptor was taken from a woman under 40 in good health. CDR3 residues: CASKKGGSYNTGELFF. The DNA of the CDR3 is TGTGCCAGCAAAAAGGGGGGCAGCTATAACACCGGGGAGCTGTTTTTT.